The next 26 T cell receptor beta chains were all read from a single sample in a study of prognosis after radiotherapy for stage I lung cancer. CDR3 of TCR beta was amplified from genomic DNA via a two-round multiplex PCR. For every TRBV and TRBJ gene, a specific primer was used in first-round PCR. TCRdb re-analysed the multiplex PCR reads in MiXCR, keeping a single row per CDR3 protein. The sample gives about 35,000 distinct CDR3 sequences, under 35% of which show up once; roughly 17% is in the top ten. The sample in question was PBMCs, obtained before or after stereotactic body radiation therapy (not recorded which). Receptors were obtained from a donor over 45 with non-small cell lung cancer.

This clonotype was detected many times. The V gene is TRBV6-2 or TRBV6-3, the J gene TRBJ2-5; unclear D gene. The V gene lost 6 bases and the J gene lost 2 bases, with 4 bases spanning the gap. The CDR3 covers 11 residues. The germline V gene has CDR1 MNHEY and CDR2 SVGEGT. The CDR3 DNA sequence: TGTGCCAGCAGCGCGCAAGAGACCCAGTACTTC. Protein: CASSAQETQYF.

This clonotype was picked up many times. This CDR3 reads CASSPAGTGAYEQYF. As DNA, the CDR3 is TGCGCCAGCAGTCCCGCCGGGACAGGGGCCTACGAGCAGTACTTC. V and J are TRBV5-1 and TRBJ2-7; 10 positions match TRBD1. Germline V CDR1 and CDR2: SGHRS, YFSETQ. The CDR3 is 15 amino acids. With 5 bases clipped from V and 2 bases from J, the junction kept 7 bases outside the gene matches.

The chain links TRBV6-2 or TRBV6-3 to TRBJ2-2; D perhaps matches TRBD1 (6 bases). CDR3 length: 13 amino acids. V was clipped by 7 bases and J by 6 bases, with 12 bases between them. Germline assignment: CDR1 MNHEY and CDR2 SVGEGT. The CDR3 DNA is TGTGCCAGCACAGACAGGTTTTCCGGGGAGCTGTTTTTT. Protein product: CASTDRFSGELFF.

This clonotype was picked up many times. The chain links TRBV3-1 to TRBJ2-2; the D gene is possibly TRBD1 (7 bases). Germline loops: CDR1 LGHDT, CDR2 YNNKEL (reference sequence). CDR3 length: 15 amino acids. Trimming removed 8 bases from V and 0 bases from J, with 13 bases in between. The CDR3 protein is CASRRGTANTGELFF. The CDR3 region has the DNA TGTGCCAGCCGACGGGGGACAGCGAACACCGGGGAGCTGTTTTTT.

This rearrangement joins TRBV4-2 to TRBJ1-1; D gene uncertain. This CDR3 is built from 11 residues. From germline, CDR1 is LGHNA and CDR2 YNFKEQ. Trimming shortened V by 4 bases and J by 2 bases, and 2 bases separated the two germline ends. The CDR3 loop reads CASSLNTEAFF. The DNA for the CDR3 is TGTGCCAGCAGCCTCAACACTGAAGCTTTCTTT.

This clonotype was seen only once. A much larger clonotype is one base distant, so this may be a read error. The chain combines TRBV7-2 with TRBJ2-5; D is undetermined. The CDR3 contains 12 residues. The germline V gene has CDR1 SGHTA and CDR2 FQGNSA. Trimming pared 6 bases from V and 0 bases from J, leaving 5 bases between. The CDR3: CASRANQETQYF. CDR3 DNA sequence: TGTGCCAGCAGAGCCAACCAAGAGACCCAGTACTTC.

Many counts were recorded for this clonotype. The chain recombines TRBV2 with TRBJ2-3; D is uncertain. The V gene lost 3 bases and the J gene lost 3 bases, with 13 bases spanning the gap. The CDR3 loop spans 15 amino acids. Germline lookup yields CDR1 SNHLY and CDR2 FYNNEI. CDR3 in DNA: TGTGCCAGCAGTGATATAGGGTCTCGGACAGATACGCAGTATTTT. Amino acids: CASSDIGSRTDTQYF.

This clonotype was seen ten or more times. This rearrangement joins TRBV30 to TRBJ1-1; D possibly corresponds to TRBD1 (6 bases). This CDR3 spans 13 amino acids. Germline assignment: CDR1 GTSNPN and CDR2 SVGIG (reference sequence). V was cut by 2 bases and J by 4 bases, with 11 bases left in between. DNA of the CDR3: TGTGCCTGGAGTCCGAGGGGGGCCACTGAAGCTTTCTTT. This gives the protein CAWSPRGATEAFF.

The chain links TRBV25-1 to TRBJ1-3, with D maybe TRBD1 (5 bases). V gave up 4 bases and J gave up 1 base, with 14 bases separating them. Germline CDR1 and CDR2: MGHDK and SYGVNS. The CDR3 is 16 amino acids. In nucleotides, the CDR3 is TGTGCCAGCAGTGTATGGGACGCAGTATCTGGAAACACCATATATTTT. This encodes CASSVWDAVSGNTIYF.

This clonotype was found many times. The chain carries TRBV19 and TRBJ2-3, with 9 nucleotides matching TRBD2. J gave up 1 base and V 4 bases, and 3 bases lay outside the gene matches. Germline V gene lookup returns CDR1 LNHDA and CDR2 SQIVND (reference sequence). This CDR3 spans 15 amino acids. CDR3 nucleotide sequence: TGTGCCAGTAGTACTCAGCGGGGGGGCACAGATACGCAGTATTTT. Its protein is CASSTQRGGTDTQYF. Filled out from reference TRBV19 and TRBJ2-3, the complete variable domain reads DGGITQSPKYLFRKEGQNVTLSCEQNLNHDAMYWYRQDPGQGLRLIYYSQIVNDFQKGDIAEGYSVSREKKESFPLTVTSAQKNPTAFYLCASSTQRGGTDTQYFGPGTRLTVL.

Ten or more counts support this clonotype. The genes are TRBV28 and TRBJ2-3, with TRBD1 as a possible D gene (5 bases). The CDR3 loop spans 16 amino acids. Trimming removed 5 bases at V and 0 bases at J, with 15 bases between. CDR1 MDHEN and CDR2 SYDVKM come from the germline V gene. The CDR3 region has the DNA TGTGCCAGCAGTAAACAGGTATCCTTTAGCACAGATACGCAGTATTTT. It translates to CASSKQVSFSTDTQYF.

In the case of this clonotype: A far larger clone is one base from this, pointing to a likely read error. The CDR3 DNA follows: TGTGCCAGCAGTGATGGGGGCCTAGCTAACTATGGCTACACCTTC. Residues: CASSDGGLANYGYTF. V is TRBV6-1 and J is TRBJ1-2; the D gene is possibly TRBD1 (6 bases). With 3 bases removed from V and 0 bases from J, the gap between germline ends came to 11 bases. There are 15 residues in the CDR3. Germline-derived CDR1 and CDR2 are MNHNS and SASEGT.

This clonotype occurred many times. The genes are TRBV2 and TRBJ2-7; tentatively, D is TRBD1 (5 bases). The CDR3 sequence is 12 residues long. The V gene's germline CDR1 is SNHLY and CDR2 FYNNEI. V was shortened by 5 bases and J by 5 bases, with 10 bases between the two germline ends. DNA for the CDR3: TGTGCCAGCAGTTCCGGACAAGACGAGCAGTACTTC. It is translated as CASSSGQDEQYF.

Comment on this clonotype: This may be a read error, as it is one base from a much larger clone. The genes are TRBV12-5 and TRBJ2-4; D perhaps matches TRBD1 (6 bases). Germline V gene sequence: CDR1 LGHNT, CDR2 FRNRAP. The V and J ends lost 1 base and 8 bases respectively, with 15 bases between them. The CDR3 is 15 amino acids. The CDR3 DNA reads as TGTGCTAGTGGTTTGGGCCTAGGGGGTGTGGACATTCAGTACTTC. Amino acids: CASGLGLGGVDIQYF.

This clonotype was found many times. The J gene is TRBJ2-7, the V gene TRBV5-1; 9 bases are a match to TRBD1. The V segment lost 4 bases and the J segment 0 bases; nucleotides outside the gene matches: 14. Germline lookup yields CDR1 SGHRS and CDR2 YFSETQ. CDR3 size: 18 residues. The CDR3 loop reads CASSMKQGARAFSYEQYF. The DNA for the CDR3 is TGCGCCAGCAGCATGAAACAGGGGGCCCGGGCTTTCTCCTACGAGCAGTACTTC.

There are many counts of this clonotype. The chain links TRBV18 to TRBJ1-5, with D perhaps TRBD1 (6 bases). Trimming took off 2 bases at V and 2 bases at J, with 7 bases between the two ends. Germline V gene sequence: CDR1 KGHSH, CDR2 LQKENI. This CDR3 spans 14 amino acids. The CDR3 DNA reads TGTGCCAGCTCACCATCAGGGGGCAATCAGCCCCAGCATTTT. It translates to CASSPSGGNQPQHF.

The chain links TRBV7-9 to TRBJ1-2; 10 bases match TRBD1. The junction had 12 bases not matched to a gene; V was cut back by 5 bases and J by 3 bases. Per germline, CDR1 SEHNR and CDR2 FQNEAQ (reference sequence). The length of the CDR3 is 17 residues. DNA of the CDR3: TGTGCCAGCAGCCCAAAGGAGGGGACAGGGGAGTACTATGGCTACACCTTC. Its protein product is CASSPKEGTGEYYGYTF. Full variable domain (remainder filled in from reference TRBV7-9 and TRBJ1-2): DTGVSQNPRHKITKRGQNVTFRCDPISEHNRLYWYRQTLGQGPEFLTYFQNEAQLEKSRLLSDRFSAERPKGSFSTLEIQRTEQGDSAMYLCASSPKEGTGEYYGYTFGSGTRLTVV.

Concerning this clonotype itself: A much bigger clone sits one base away, suggesting this may be a read error. The chain is built from TRBV10-3 and TRBJ1-4, with a weak D call TRBD1 (6 bases). V shed 3 bases and J shed 6 bases, with 17 bases lying between them. CDR3 length equals 16 residues. From germline, CDR1 is ENHRY and CDR2 SYGVKD. CDR3 in amino acids: CAISEIGTWGDEKLFF. The DNA of the CDR3 is TGTGCCATCAGTGAAATAGGGACATGGGGTGATGAAAAACTGTTTTTT.

This clonotype was recorded many times. The chain combines TRBV6-5 with TRBJ1-1, with D tentatively TRBD1 (5 bases). CDR3 length: 16 residues. Per germline, CDR1 MNHEY and CDR2 SVGAGI. Trimming stripped 0 bases from V and 0 bases from J, with 11 bases between. The CDR3: CASSYSRQGMNTEAFF. As DNA, the CDR3 is TGTGCCAGCAGTTACTCGCGGCAGGGCATGAACACTGAAGCTTTCTTT.

This clonotype has ten or more counts. A read error may account for a junction end that differs from germline. The chain couples TRBV27 to TRBJ1-2; 8 nucleotides line up with TRBD1. The CDR3 length is 13 residues. Per germline, CDR1 MNHEY and CDR2 SMNVEV (reference sequence). CDR3 residues: CASSPGTGHGHTF. DNA for the CDR3: TGTGCCAGCAGCCCCGGGACAGGCCATGGCCACACCTTC.

This chain joins TRBV6-2 or TRBV6-3 and TRBJ2-1; D remains ambiguous. There are 11 residues in the CDR3. Germline V gene sequence: CDR1 MNHEY, CDR2 SVGEGT. V was pared by 8 bases and J by 7 bases, with 9 bases between. The CDR3 DNA reads TGTGCCAGCGGCTACGGGAATGAGCAGTTCTTC. This sequence encodes CASGYGNEQFF.

This clonotype qualifies as medium-sized. V and J are TRBV20-1 and TRBJ1-5; TRBD1 matches at 7 bases. The CDR3 covers 14 residues. Trimming took 4 bases from V and 1 from J; bases not matched to a gene: 4. The germline V gene encodes CDR1 DFQATT and CDR2 SNEGSKA (reference sequence). The chain's CDR3 is CSATTGTSNQPQHF. CDR3 coding DNA: TGCAGTGCTACGACAGGGACGAGCAATCAGCCCCAGCATTTT.

In the case of this clonotype: This likely reflects a read error, since a far larger clone is one base away. V is TRBV7-2 and J is TRBJ2-3, with a possible D match to TRBD1 (6 bases). CDR1 SGHTA and CDR2 FQGNSA come from the germline V gene. V lost 7 bases and J 5 bases, leaving 10 bases between the germline ends. The CDR3 has 12 residues. CDR3 DNA sequence: TGTGCCAGCATCTCACAGGGAGATACGCAGTATTTT. Its translation is CASISQGDTQYF.

With respect to this clonotype: This likely traces to a read error, being one base from a far larger clone. The chain recombines TRBV6-4 with TRBJ2-7; maybe TRBD1 (5 bases). Germline values: CDR1 MRHNA, CDR2 SNTAGT. This CDR3 has 14 residues. The CDR3 region has the DNA TGTGCCAGCAGTTACTCGGACATAAACTACGAGCAGTACTTC. It codes for CASSYSDINYEQYF.

Of note for this clonotype: This likely stems from a read error, as it lies one base from a far larger clone. The CDR3 region is CASSYPSTSGGVGSYNEQFF. As DNA, the CDR3 is TGTGCCAGCAGTTACCCTTCGACTAGCGGGGGAGTAGGCTCCTACAATGAGCAGTTCTTC. V is TRBV6-9 and J is TRBJ2-1, with 12 bases fitting TRBD2. In germline, CDR1 is MNHGY, CDR2 SVAAGI. V lost 3 bases to trimming and J lost 0 bases; unmatched junction nucleotides: 12. There are 20 residues in the CDR3.

V usage is TRBV6-2 or TRBV6-3 and J usage is TRBJ2-2; no reliable D call. Germline-derived CDR1 and CDR2 are MNHEY and SVGEGT. The germline V and J ends were trimmed by 5 bases and 2 bases, with 12 bases remaining between them. The CDR3 has 15 amino acids. Here the CDR3 reads CASSEAWSNTGELFF. CDR3 nucleotide sequence: TGTGCCAGCAGTGAAGCGTGGTCTAACACCGGGGAGCTGTTTTTT.